This is a list of T cell receptor beta chains from one sample in a study of blood T cell repertoires in COVID-19. Sequencing was performed with immunoSEQ multiplex PCR; in TCRdb, only in-frame clones are kept and a portion is missing. Here the sample spans under 250,000 clones, 80% to 90% being singletons. Sequencing input: peripheral blood. These receptors were collected from a woman between 45 and 65 years old with active or convalescent COVID-19. Both conserved end residues are part of each CDR3. D genes are given only for firm matches. Size tells how often a clone was seen (once, few, many) or the class of an expanded clone, and some rows leave it out.

TRBD2 | TRBJ2-1 | TRBV10-3 | once | CAISESPGLALSYNEQFF | TGTGCCATCAGTGAGTCGCCGGGACTAGCCCTCTCCTACAATGAGCAGTTCTTC
TRBD1 | TRBJ2-7 | TRBV18 | NA | CASSPDRGYDEQYF | TGTGCCAGCTCACCCGACAGGGGATACGACGAGCAGTACTTC
TRBD1 | TRBJ2-5 | TRBV25-1 | NA | CASSDGQGVWETQYF | TGTGCCAGCAGTGACGGACAGGGGGTTTGGGAGACCCAGTACTTC
TRBD2 | TRBJ2-7 | TRBV4-1 | NA | CASSQGGAGGYEQYF | TGCGCCAGCAGCCAAGGGGGAGCGGGAGGATACGAGCAGTACTTC
TRBD1 | TRBJ2-5 | TRBV19 | NA | CASSQWTGDLETQYF | TGTGCCAGTAGCCAATGGACAGGGGACTTGGAAACCCAGTACTTC
NA | TRBJ2-2 | TRBV9 | NA | CASSEQTVTGELFF | TGTGCCAGCAGCGAACAGACAGTCACCGGGGAGCTGTTTTTT
TRBD1 | TRBJ1-1 | TRBV30 | once | CAWSAQGGTEAFF | TGTGCCTGGAGTGCTCAGGGGGGCACTGAAGCTTTCTTT
NA | TRBJ1-6 | TRBV27 | NA | CAASGGKGWNSPLHF | TGTGCCGCGTCTGGGGGGAAGGGGTGGAATTCACCCCTCCACTTT
NA | TRBJ2-7 | TRBV2 | NA | CASRDNSYEQYF | TGTGCCAGCAGGGACAATTCCTACGAGCAGTACTTC
TRBD2 | TRBJ2-1 | TRBV29-1 | NA | CSVGTSGWYNEQFF | TGCAGCGTCGGGACTAGCGGTTGGTACAATGAGCAGTTCTTC
NA | TRBJ1-1 | TRBV7-9 | NA | CASSSRGDTTEAFF | TGTGCCAGCAGCTCCCGAGGTGATACCACTGAAGCTTTCTTT
NA | TRBJ1-2 | TRBV5-1 | NA | CASSSELYGYTF | TGCGCCAGCAGCTCGGAACTATATGGCTACACCTTC
NA | TRBJ1-6 | TRBV30 | NA | CASAGTRPLNSPLHF | TGTGCCTCCGCGGGAACACGACCTTTAAATTCACCCCTCCACTTT
NA | TRBJ1-2 | TRBV6-5 | many | CASSYSKSYGYTF | TGTGCCAGCAGTTACTCGAAGAGCTATGGCTACACCTTC
NA | TRBJ2-6 | TRBV7-9 | NA | CASSHVPGGSGANVLTF | TGTGCCAGCAGCCACGTCCCTGGGGGGTCTGGGGCCAACGTCCTGACTTTC
TRBD1 | TRBJ2-2 | TRBV10-3 | NA | CAIRSGTGDSGELFF | TGTGCCATCAGGAGCGGGACAGGGGATTCCGGGGAGCTGTTTTTT
NA | TRBJ2-6 | TRBV28 | few | CATTPQTGQITSGANVLTF | TGTGCCACCACCCCTCAAACGGGACAAATTACCTCTGGGGCCAACGTCCTGACTTTC
TRBD1 | TRBJ1-5 | TRBV2 | NA | CASSSTGGNQPQHF | TGTGCCAGCAGCTCGACAGGGGGGAATCAGCCCCAGCATTTT
TRBD1 | TRBJ2-1 | TRBV10-1 | few | CASSVIGQGRTGNEQFF | TGCGCCAGCAGTGTGATCGGACAGGGAAGGACCGGCAATGAGCAGTTCTTC
TRBD2 | TRBJ2-1 | TRBV11-2 | NA | CASSLGRGGRFNEQFF | TGTGCCAGCAGCTTAGGTCGGGGGGGCCGGTTCAATGAGCAGTTCTTC
TRBD1 | TRBJ2-1 | TRBV6-5 | NA | CATGQGAPEQFF | TGTGCCACCGGACAGGGGGCGCCTGAGCAGTTCTTC
NA | TRBJ1-2 | TRBV13 | once | CASSLYGGYTF | TGTGCCAGCAGCTTATACGGGGGCTACACCTTC
TRBD2 | TRBJ2-1 | TRBV11-2 | NA | CASSMGLAGPNEQFF | TGTGCCAGCAGTATGGGACTAGCGGGGCCCAATGAGCAGTTCTTC
NA | TRBJ2-5 | TRBV24-1 | few | CATSDWQSGLQETQYF | TGTGCCACCAGTGATTGGCAGTCGGGACTCCAAGAGACCCAGTACTTC
TRBD1 | TRBJ2-2 | TRBV5-1 | NA | CASSIRTGTGELFF | TGCGCCAGCAGCATCAGGACAGGCACCGGGGAGCTGTTTTTT
NA | TRBJ1-2 | TRBV2 | few | CASSDQGLPTF | TGTGCCAGCAGTGACCAGGGCCTTCCCACCTTC
NA | TRBJ2-2 | TRBV5-1 | NA | CASSFGGTGELFF | TGCGCCAGCAGCTTTGGAGGGACCGGGGAGCTGTTTTTT
TRBD1 | TRBJ1-5 | TRBV5-1 | NA | CASSLGQANQPQHF | TGCGCCAGCAGCCTAGGACAGGCTAATCAGCCCCAGCATTTT
TRBD1 | TRBJ1-6 | TRBV10-3 | NA | CAISPGQGDSPLHF | TGTGCCATCAGCCCGGGACAGGGTGATTCACCCCTCCACTTT
TRBD1 | TRBJ1-2 | TRBV6-6 | NA | CASSRRGTGGVGVVAIGGYTF | TGTGCCAGCAGTCGAAGAGGGACAGGGGGCGTTGGAGTGGTGGCCATTGGCGGCTACACCTTC
TRBD1 | TRBJ2-5 | TRBV19 | NA | CASSIQGATETQYF | TGTGCCAGTAGTATTCAGGGGGCAACGGAGACCCAGTACTTC
TRBD1 | TRBJ1-4 | TRBV24-1 | NA | CATSEAGTGDNEKLFF | TGTGCCACCAGTGAGGCCGGGACAGGGGACAATGAAAAACTGTTTTTT
TRBD1 | TRBJ1-6 | TRBV9 | NA | CASSGDRGSNSPLHF | TGTGCCAGCAGCGGGGACAGGGGGAGTAATTCACCCCTCCACTTT
NA | TRBJ1-1 | TRBV19 | NA | CASSIAPEMNTEAFF | TGTGCCAGTAGTATCGCTCCGGAGATGAACACTGAAGCTTTCTTT
TRBD1 | TRBJ2-7 | TRBV19 | NA | CASSMPGQGYEQYF | TGTGCCAGTAGTATGCCGGGACAGGGCTACGAGCAGTACTTC
NA | TRBJ1-2 | TRBV12-3/TRBV12-4 | NA | CASSPHRNYGYTF | TGTGCCAGCAGTCCCCACAGGAACTATGGCTACACCTTC
NA | TRBJ1-1 | TRBV19 | NA | CASSVLQGGDTEAFF | TGTGCCAGTAGTGTCCTACAGGGTGGGGACACTGAAGCTTTCTTT
NA | TRBJ1-3 | TRBV10-3 | NA | CAISSGEAGNTIYF | TGTGCCATCAGTTCCGGGGAGGCCGGAAACACCATATATTTT
NA | TRBJ2-1 | TRBV5-1 | NA | CASSNGGYNEQFF | TGCGCCAGCAGCAACGGAGGGTACAATGAGCAGTTCTTC
NA | TRBJ2-2 | TRBV5-1 | NA | CASSLEPASGELFF | TGCGCCAGCAGCTTGGAGCCTGCGAGCGGGGAGCTGTTTTTT
NA | TRBJ1-4 | TRBV6-1 | once | CASSEGGTKEKLFF | TGTGCCAGCAGTGAAGGGGGGACTAAAGAAAAACTGTTTTTT
NA | TRBJ1-6 | TRBV6-5 | NA | CASSYSISLSPLHF | TGTGCCAGCAGTTACTCGATATCCCTATCACCCCTCCACTTT
TRBD2 | TRBJ2-7 | TRBV5-1 | NA | CASTLAAGTSYYEQYF | TGCGCCAGCACCCTGGCGGCAGGGACTAGTTACTACGAGCAGTACTTC
TRBD1 | TRBJ2-3 | TRBV5-4 | few | CASSLQSGGTDTQYF | TGTGCCAGCAGCTTGCAGTCAGGGGGAACAGATACGCAGTATTTT
NA | TRBJ2-3 | TRBV6-5 | few | CASGPDPDTQYF | TGTGCCAGCGGGCCTGACCCAGATACGCAGTATTTT
NA | TRBJ2-2 | TRBV3-1/TRBV3-2 | few | CASSPRGARTGELFF | TGTGCCAGCAGCCCCCGGGGGGCTAGGACCGGGGAGCTGTTTTTT
TRBD1 | TRBJ1-5 | TRBV19 | NA | CASWDRARGNQPQHF | TGTGCCAGTTGGGACAGGGCTAGAGGCAATCAGCCCCAGCATTTT
NA | TRBJ1-3 | TRBV7-2 | NA | CASSLDLNSGNTIYF | TGTGCCAGCAGCTTAGACTTGAACTCTGGAAACACCATATATTTT
NA | TRBJ1-5 | TRBV21-1 | once | CASSKPREPQHF | TGTGCCAGCAGCAAACCTCGAGAGCCCCAGCATTTT
NA | TRBJ1-5 | TRBV19 | NA | CASSPVGEARQPQHF | TGTGCCAGTAGCCCTGTAGGGGAGGCCAGGCAGCCCCAGCATTTT
TRBD1 | TRBJ1-5 | TRBV5-1 | NA | CASSLGGQGLEPQHF | TGCGCCAGCAGCTTGGGGGGACAGGGTTTGGAGCCCCAGCATTTT
NA | TRBJ2-5 | TRBV5-1 | NA | CASSFQSQETQYF | TGCGCCAGCAGCTTTCAGTCGCAAGAGACCCAGTACTTC
NA | TRBJ1-2 | TRBV5-1 | NA | CASSYPQGGLGYTF | TGCGCCAGCAGCTACCCCCAGGGAGGTCTCGGCTACACCTTC
NA | TRBJ1-5 | TRBV2 | NA | CASREGYNQPQHF | TGTGCCAGCAGAGAGGGCTACAATCAGCCCCAGCATTTT
NA | TRBJ1-2 | TRBV1 | NA | CTSIFDREPQGYTF | TGCACCAGCATATTTGACAGGGAACCGCAGGGCTACACCTTC